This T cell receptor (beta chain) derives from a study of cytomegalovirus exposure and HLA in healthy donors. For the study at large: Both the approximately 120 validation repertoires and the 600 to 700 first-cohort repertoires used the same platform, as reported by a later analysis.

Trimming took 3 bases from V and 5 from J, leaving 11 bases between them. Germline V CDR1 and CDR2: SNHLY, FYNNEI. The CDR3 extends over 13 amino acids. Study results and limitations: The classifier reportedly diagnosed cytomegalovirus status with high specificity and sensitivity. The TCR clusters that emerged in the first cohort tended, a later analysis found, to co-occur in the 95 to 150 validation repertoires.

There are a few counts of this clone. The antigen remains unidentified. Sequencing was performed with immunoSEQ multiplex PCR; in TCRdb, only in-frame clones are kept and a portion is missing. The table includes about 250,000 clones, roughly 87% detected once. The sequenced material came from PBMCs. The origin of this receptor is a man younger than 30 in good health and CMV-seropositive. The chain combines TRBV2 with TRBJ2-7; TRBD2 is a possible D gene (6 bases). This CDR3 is CASSESREDEQYF. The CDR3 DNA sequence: TGTGCCAGCAGTGAGTCCAGGGAGGACGAGCAGTACTTC.